One sample yielded the 23 T cell receptor beta chains listed below, sequenced in a study of STAT5B mutations in CD4+ large granular lymphocyte leukemia. Here immunoSEQ multiplex PCR was the method, and the copy in TCRdb shows in-frame clones only, minus some. The top ten clones hold 8.2% of a sample with 4,500 to 5,000 clones, about 80% of them seen once. Sequenced input: PBMCs. These receptors were collected from a man aged 65-85 years with CD4+ T-cell large granular lymphocyte leukemia.

CDR3 in amino acids: CASRRDRVETQYF. The CDR3 DNA sequence: TGTGCCAGCAGAAGGGACAGGGTTGAGACCCAGTACTTC. The V and J genes are TRBV7-2 and TRBJ2-5, with 9 bases matching TRBD1. Trimming cost V 6 bases and J 5 bases; bases outside gene matches: 4. Germline lookup yields CDR1 SGHTA and CDR2 FQGNSA. The CDR3 is made up of 13 amino acids.

The chain uses TRBV6-4 and TRBJ2-7; 11 positions match TRBD2. Germline values: CDR1 MRHNA, CDR2 SNTAGT. CDR3 length: 18 residues. The V and J ends lost 0 bases and 6 bases, in that order; junction bases with no gene match: 13. CDR3 coding DNA: TGTGCCAGCAGTGACTCGGCCCTAGCGGGAGGCCCGAAGGGCGAGCAGTACGTC. Its protein is CASSDSALAGGPKGEQYV.

The genes are TRBV10-2 and TRBJ2-2; D may be TRBD2 (6 bases). Germline V gene data show CDR1 as WSHSY and CDR2 as SAAADI. V lost 1 base and J lost 4, with 13 bases in between. This CDR3 spans 16 amino acids. The CDR3 nucleotides read TGCGCCAGCAGTGAGTGGGGGGAGTTGTCCACCGGGGAGCTGTTTTTT. It is translated as CASSEWGELSTGELFF.

The chain has TRBV6-1 and TRBJ2-3; the D call may be TRBD1 or TRBD2 (6 bases each). Trimming removed 3 bases at V and 2 bases at J, with 18 bases between. The CDR3 covers 17 residues. Germline V gene lookup returns CDR1 MNHNS and CDR2 SASEGT. The CDR3 nucleotides read TGTGCCAGCAGTGAGAGTACTGGGGGGCTTGTCACAGATACGCAGTATTTT. This sequence encodes CASSESTGGLVTDTQYF.

The gene calls are TRBV7-2 and TRBJ2-5; D is unresolved. V was shortened by 1 base and J by 9 bases, with 6 bases between the two germline ends. Per the germline V gene, CDR1 is SGHTA and CDR2 is FQGNSA. The CDR3 totals 11 residues. CDR3 nucleotides: TGTGCCAGCAGCTTAGTCTGGGCCCAGTACTTC. Protein product: CASSLVWAQYF.

The chain recombines TRBV19 with TRBJ2-2; 9 bases map to TRBD2. J was trimmed by 0 bases and V by 5 bases; bases with no gene match: 10. CDR3 length equals 18 residues. Germline V gene sequence: CDR1 LNHDA, CDR2 SQIVND (reference sequence). CDR3 residues: CASSPRREREANTGELFF. The CDR3 region has the DNA TGTGCCAGTAGTCCCAGACGGGAGCGGGAGGCGAACACCGGGGAGCTGTTTTTT.

This sequence joins TRBV19 and TRBJ2-1; TRBD2 aligns across 7 bases. The V gene's germline CDR1 is LNHDA and CDR2 SQIVND (reference sequence). CDR3 length: 15 residues. With 5 bases clipped from V and 3 bases from J, the junction kept 7 bases outside the gene matches. CDR3 sequence (DNA): TGTGCCAGTAGTCGACGATCTAGCGGCTACAATGAGCAGTTCTTC. Encoded protein: CASSRRSSGYNEQFF.

In its sample, this clone was seen a few times. The CDR3 DNA reads TGTGCCAGTTCATATGCAGGCGGGTTCCAAGAGACCCAGTACTTC. Translated, it gives CASSYAGGFQETQYF. This chain uses TRBV19 with TRBJ2-5; possibly TRBD2 for D (5 bases). The CDR3 has 15 amino acids. Germline V gene sequence: CDR1 LNHDA, CDR2 SQIVND (reference sequence). Trimming pared 8 bases from V and 1 base from J, leaving 17 bases between.

The chain employs TRBV19 and TRBJ1-2; D uncertain. This CDR3 comprises 14 residues. V lost 1 base and J 1 base, leaving 7 bases between the germline ends. CDR1 and CDR2 (germline): LNHDA, SQIVND (reference sequence). CDR3 sequence reads: CASSIVGSNYGYTF. As DNA, the CDR3 is TGTGCCAGTAGTATAGTTGGCAGTAACTATGGCTACACCTTC. The entire variable domain, with the rest obtained from reference TRBV19 and TRBJ1-2, is as follows: DGGITQSPKYLFRKEGQNVTLSCEQNLNHDAMYWYRQDPGQGLRLIYYSQIVNDFQKGDIAEGYSVSREKKESFPLTVTSAQKNPTAFYLCASSIVGSNYGYTFGSGTRLTVV.

This sequence joins TRBV11-2 and TRBJ2-5, with 7 bases aligning to TRBD2. CDR3 size: 14 residues. Germline CDR1 SGHAT, CDR2 FQNNGV. Trimming took 5 bases from V and 5 from J; bases not matched to a gene: 8. The CDR3 sequence is CASSDERGGETQYF. As DNA, the CDR3 is TGTGCCAGCAGCGATGAGAGGGGAGGGGAGACCCAGTACTTC.

The rearrangement joins TRBV7-2 to TRBJ1-1; D unclear. The CDR3 covers 13 residues. Trimming removed 1 base from V and 1 base from J, with 4 bases in between. Per germline, CDR1 SGHTA and CDR2 FQGNSA. The CDR3 nucleotides read TGTGCCAGCAGCTTAGTTCGGAACACTGAAGCTTTCTTT. Translating gives CASSLVRNTEAFF.

The genes are TRBV28 and TRBJ2-3; D gene uncertain. The CDR3 is made up of 12 amino acids. V dropped 2 bases and J dropped 4 bases, with 4 bases sitting between them. Germline V gene lookup returns CDR1 MDHEN and CDR2 SYDVKM. The CDR3 reads CASSLKPDTQYF. DNA for the CDR3: TGTGCCAGCAGTTTAAAGCCAGATACGCAGTATTTT.

This chain links TRBV5-6 with TRBJ2-2, with a weak D call TRBD1 (5 bases). The CDR3 contains 18 residues. Germline CDR1 and CDR2: SGHDT and YYEEEE. The V end lost 0 bases, the J end lost 1 base, and 16 bases lay between the germline ends. DNA of the CDR3: TGTGCCAGCAGCTTGGTACTTATATGGGGCGGGAACACCGGGGAGCTGTTTTTT. Amino acids: CASSLVLIWGGNTGELFF.

The genes are TRBV19 and TRBJ2-1; D is undetermined. Germline V CDR1 and CDR2: LNHDA, SQIVND (reference sequence). This CDR3 has 14 residues. V was clipped by 2 bases and J by 8 bases, with 13 bases between them. The DNA for the CDR3 is TGTGCCAGTAGTATATCCTCCCCGCGCGATGAGCAGTTCTTC. Its translation is CASSISSPRDEQFF. The full variable domain, rest sourced from reference TRBV19 and TRBJ2-1, is DGGITQSPKYLFRKEGQNVTLSCEQNLNHDAMYWYRQDPGQGLRLIYYSQIVNDFQKGDIAEGYSVSREKKESFPLTVTSAQKNPTAFYLCASSISSPRDEQFFGPGTRLTVL.

The V gene is TRBV11-2, the J gene TRBJ2-1; 11 nucleotides line up with TRBD1. The CDR3 is 16 residues long. The ends lost 5 bases at V and 7 bases at J; junction bases unmatched: 10. Germline V lookup: CDR1 SGHAT, CDR2 FQNNGV. CDR3 sequence: CASSPPGQGVWNEQFF. In DNA form, the CDR3 reads TGTGCCAGCAGCCCTCCGGGACAGGGGGTGTGGAATGAGCAGTTCTTC. Combining the CDR3 with reference TRBV11-2 and TRBJ2-1 gives the whole variable domain EAGVAQSPRYKIIEKRQSVAFWCNPISGHATLYWYQQILGQGPKLLIQFQNNGVVDDSQLPKDRFSAERLKGVDSTLKIQPAKLEDSAVYLCASSPPGQGVWNEQFFGPGTRLTVL.

CDR3 amino acids: CASSLELAGSYEQYF. Here the CDR3 DNA reads TGTGCCAGCAGCTTAGAACTAGCGGGCTCCTACGAGCAGTACTTC. The chain links TRBV7-8 to TRBJ2-7, with TRBD2 identical over 9 bases. V lost 1 base to trimming and J lost 0 bases; unmatched junction nucleotides: 1. The CDR3 spans 15 residues. CDR1 and CDR2 from the germline V gene are SGHVS and FQNEAQ.

Relative to its sample, this clone is medium-sized. This sequence joins TRBV14 and TRBJ2-7; D ambiguous. Trimming pared 0 bases from V and 1 base from J, leaving 1 base between. Germline-derived CDR1 and CDR2 are SGHDN and FVKESK. The CDR3 is made up of 12 amino acids. For the CDR3, the DNA is TGTGCCAGCAGCCAAGATTCCTACGAGCAGTACGTC. Residues: CASSQDSYEQYV.

The chain has TRBV7-4 and TRBJ1-2; D may be TRBD1 (6 bases). CDR3 length: 15 amino acids. Trimming shortened V by 5 bases and J by 3 bases, and 16 bases separated the two germline ends. Germline lookup yields CDR1 SGHVT and CDR2 SQSDAQ. The CDR3 is CASSARQVRDYGYTF. The CDR3 nucleotides are TGTGCCAGCAGCGCACGACAGGTGAGGGACTATGGCTACACCTTC.

The chain links TRBV6-1 to TRBJ2-2, with unresolved D. The CDR3 extends over 13 amino acids. V was trimmed by 7 bases and J by 5 bases, leaving 11 bases between them. CDR1 MNHNS and CDR2 SASEGT come from the germline V gene. The DNA of the CDR3 is TGTGCCAGCAAACGGAAGGTAACCGGGGAGCTGTTTTTT. Protein sequence: CASKRKVTGELFF.

This chain connects TRBV5-1 to TRBJ1-1; 7 nucleotides match TRBD1. This CDR3 spans 14 amino acids. Trimming cost V 0 bases and J 8 bases; bases outside gene matches: 7. Per germline, CDR1 SGHRS and CDR2 YFSETQ. DNA for the CDR3: TGCGCCAGCAGCTTGGATAGGGACAGCCTCGAAGCTTTCTTT. Its protein product is CASSLDRDSLEAFF.

J is TRBJ1-3 and V is TRBV7-6; D might be TRBD1 (5 bases). Germline CDR1 is SGHVS and CDR2 is FNYEAQ. Trimming shortened V by 5 bases and J by 0 bases, and 20 bases separated the two germline ends. The CDR3 spans 18 residues. The CDR3 region has the DNA TGTGCCAGCAGCCGCCGAGGAGGACACCAGAGCTCTGGAAACACCATATATTTT. This sequence encodes CASSRRGGHQSSGNTIYF.

The rearrangement uses TRBV4-2 and TRBJ2-5; 8 nucleotides match TRBD2. This CDR3 contains 16 residues. V lost 1 base and J lost 5; bases outside the gene matches: 9. Per germline, CDR1 LGHNA and CDR2 YNFKEQ. CDR3 nucleotide sequence: TGTGCCAGCAGCCAAGGGGGCCGGGGGGGCGGGGAGACCCAGTACTTC. The encoded protein is CASSQGGRGGGETQYF.

V and J are TRBV19 and TRBJ2-2, with D perhaps TRBD1 (5 bases). Germline CDR1 is LNHDA and CDR2 is SQIVND (reference sequence). V was shortened by 4 bases and J by 8 bases, with 20 bases between the two germline ends. The CDR3 is 16 residues long. This chain's CDR3 is CASSRQAGRSAGELFF. The DNA of the CDR3 is TGTGCCAGTAGTAGGCAGGCAGGGCGGTCGGCTGGGGAGCTGTTTTTT. Variable domain in full (rest from reference TRBV19 and TRBJ2-2): DGGITQSPKYLFRKEGQNVTLSCEQNLNHDAMYWYRQDPGQGLRLIYYSQIVNDFQKGDIAEGYSVSREKKESFPLTVTSAQKNPTAFYLCASSRQAGRSAGELFFGEGSRLTVL.